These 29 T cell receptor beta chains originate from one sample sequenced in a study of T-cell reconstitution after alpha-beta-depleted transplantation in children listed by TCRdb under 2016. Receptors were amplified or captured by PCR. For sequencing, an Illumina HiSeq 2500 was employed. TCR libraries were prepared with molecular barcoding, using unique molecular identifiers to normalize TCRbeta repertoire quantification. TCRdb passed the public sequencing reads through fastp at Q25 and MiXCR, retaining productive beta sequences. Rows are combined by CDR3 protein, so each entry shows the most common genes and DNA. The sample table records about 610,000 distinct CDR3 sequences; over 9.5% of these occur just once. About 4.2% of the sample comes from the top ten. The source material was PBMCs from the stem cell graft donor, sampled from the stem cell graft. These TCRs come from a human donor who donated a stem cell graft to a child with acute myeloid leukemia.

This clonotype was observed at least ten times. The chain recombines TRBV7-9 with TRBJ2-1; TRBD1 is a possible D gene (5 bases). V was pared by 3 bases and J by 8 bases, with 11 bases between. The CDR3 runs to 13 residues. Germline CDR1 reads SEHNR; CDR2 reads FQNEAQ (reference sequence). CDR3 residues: CASSFLWGDEQFF. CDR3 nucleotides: TGTGCCAGCAGCTTCCTATGGGGCGATGAGCAGTTCTTC.

CDR3 loop: CASSPPGQGAPGYGYTF. The CDR3, as DNA: TGTGCCAGCAGTCCACCGGGACAGGGGGCTCCTGGCTATGGCTACACCTTC. This sequence joins TRBV28 and TRBJ1-2; 12 nucleotides line up with TRBD1. With V trimmed by 5 bases and J by 4 bases, 11 bases remained unmatched. This CDR3 region has 17 residues. Germline CDR1 reads MDHEN; CDR2 reads SYDVKM.

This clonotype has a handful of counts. In nucleotides, the CDR3 is TGTGCCACCAGCGCGGGGGGGACTGTAGCGGGAGATCAAAATGAGCAGTTCTTC. Its translation: CATSAGGTVAGDQNEQFF. V gene TRBV15 combines with J gene TRBJ2-1, with 9 bases fitting TRBD2. Germline trimming cut 5 bases from V and 7 bases from J; bases unmatched to any gene: 18. CDR1 LNHNV and CDR2 YYDKDF come from the germline V gene (reference sequence). This CDR3 is 18 amino acids long.

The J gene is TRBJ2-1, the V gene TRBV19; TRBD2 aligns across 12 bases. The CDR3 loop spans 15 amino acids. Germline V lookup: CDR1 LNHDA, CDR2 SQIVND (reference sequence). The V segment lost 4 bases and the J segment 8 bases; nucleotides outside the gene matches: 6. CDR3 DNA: TGTGCCAGTAGTACACGGACTAGCGGGAAAGATGAGCAGTTCTTC. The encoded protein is CASSTRTSGKDEQFF.

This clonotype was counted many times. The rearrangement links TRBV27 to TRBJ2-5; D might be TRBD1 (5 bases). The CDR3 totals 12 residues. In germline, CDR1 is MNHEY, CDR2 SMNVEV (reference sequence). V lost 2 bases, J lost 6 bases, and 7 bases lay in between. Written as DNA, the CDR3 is TGTGCCAGCAGTTTACCAGGGAAGACCCAGTACTTC. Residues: CASSLPGKTQYF.

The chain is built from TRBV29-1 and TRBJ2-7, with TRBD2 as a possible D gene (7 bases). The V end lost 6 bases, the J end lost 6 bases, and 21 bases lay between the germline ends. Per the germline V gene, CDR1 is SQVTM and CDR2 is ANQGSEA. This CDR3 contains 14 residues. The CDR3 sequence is CSVVRGTPAFEQYF. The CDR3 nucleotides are TGCAGCGTCGTGCGGGGGACACCGGCTTTCGAGCAGTACTTC.

CDR3 nucleotide sequence: TGTGCCAGCGGGAGTGGGGGTACCAATCAGCCCCAGCATTTT. It specifies CASGSGGTNQPQHF. The chain uses TRBV9 and TRBJ1-5, with a weak D call TRBD1 (5 bases). This CDR3 has 14 amino acids. From germline, CDR1 is SGDLS and CDR2 YYNGEE. The V and J ends lost 7 bases and 3 bases respectively, with 14 bases between them. Full variable domain (outside the CDR3, taken from reference TRBV9 and TRBJ1-5): DSGVTQTPKHLITATGQRVTLRCSPRSGDLSVYWYQQSLDQGLQFLIQYYNGEERAKGNILERFSAQQFPDLHSELNLSSLELGDSALYFCASGSGGTNQPQHFGDGTRLSIL.

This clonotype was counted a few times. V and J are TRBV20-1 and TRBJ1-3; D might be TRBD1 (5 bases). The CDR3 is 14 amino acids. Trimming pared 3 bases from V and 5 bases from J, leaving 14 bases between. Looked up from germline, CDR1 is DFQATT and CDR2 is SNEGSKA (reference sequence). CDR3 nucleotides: TGCAGTGCTAGGGCCTCGACAGTTAGAAACACCATATATTTT. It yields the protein CSARASTVRNTIYF.

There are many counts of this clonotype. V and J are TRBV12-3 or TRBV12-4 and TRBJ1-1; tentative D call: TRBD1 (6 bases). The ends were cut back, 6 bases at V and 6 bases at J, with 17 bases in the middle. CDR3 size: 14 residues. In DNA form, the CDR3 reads TGTGCCAGCAGGCGGGGGGAGAAGGGGGCTGAAGCTTTCTTT. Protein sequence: CASRRGEKGAEAFF.

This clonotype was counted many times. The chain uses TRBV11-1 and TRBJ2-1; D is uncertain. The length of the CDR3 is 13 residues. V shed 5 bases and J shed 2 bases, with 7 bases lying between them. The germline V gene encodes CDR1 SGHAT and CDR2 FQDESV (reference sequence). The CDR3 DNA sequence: TGTGCCAGCAGCCCTCGGACCTACAATGAGCAGTTCTTC. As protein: CASSPRTYNEQFF.

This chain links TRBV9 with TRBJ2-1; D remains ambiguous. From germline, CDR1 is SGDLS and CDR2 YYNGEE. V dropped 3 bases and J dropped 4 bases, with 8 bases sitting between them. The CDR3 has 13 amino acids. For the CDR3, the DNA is TGTGCCAGCAGCGCATTCGGGTACAATGAGCAGTTCTTC. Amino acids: CASSAFGYNEQFF.

This chain's CDR3 is CASSLVQGFNYGYTF. The CDR3 nucleotides are TGTGCCAGCAGTTTAGTGCAGGGGTTTAACTATGGCTACACCTTC. This chain links TRBV12-3 or TRBV12-4 with TRBJ1-2; tentatively, D is TRBD1 (6 bases). The CDR3 covers 15 residues. The V end lost 1 base, the J end lost 1 base, and 10 bases lay between the germline ends.

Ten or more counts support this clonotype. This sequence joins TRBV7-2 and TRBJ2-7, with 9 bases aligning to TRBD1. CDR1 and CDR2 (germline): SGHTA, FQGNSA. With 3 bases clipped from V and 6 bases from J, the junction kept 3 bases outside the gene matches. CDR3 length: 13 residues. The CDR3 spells CASSFGTGSEQYF. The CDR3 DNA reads TGTGCCAGCAGCTTTGGGACAGGGTCCGAGCAGTACTTC.

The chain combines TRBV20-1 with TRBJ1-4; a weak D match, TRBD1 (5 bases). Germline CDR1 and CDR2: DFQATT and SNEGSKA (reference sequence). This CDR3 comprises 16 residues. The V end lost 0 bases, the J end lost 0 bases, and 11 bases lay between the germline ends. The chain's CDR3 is CSARDRQGSTNEKLFF. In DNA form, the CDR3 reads TGCAGTGCTAGAGACCGTCAGGGCTCAACTAATGAAAAACTGTTTTTT.

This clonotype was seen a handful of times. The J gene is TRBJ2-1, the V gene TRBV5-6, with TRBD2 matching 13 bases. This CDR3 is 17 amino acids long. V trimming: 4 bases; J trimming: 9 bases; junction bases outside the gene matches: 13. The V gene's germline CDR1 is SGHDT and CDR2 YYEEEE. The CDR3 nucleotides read TGTGCCAGCAGCCGGAGGACTAGCGGGAGTGGTTATGGTGAGCAGTTCTTC. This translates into CASSRRTSGSGYGEQFF.

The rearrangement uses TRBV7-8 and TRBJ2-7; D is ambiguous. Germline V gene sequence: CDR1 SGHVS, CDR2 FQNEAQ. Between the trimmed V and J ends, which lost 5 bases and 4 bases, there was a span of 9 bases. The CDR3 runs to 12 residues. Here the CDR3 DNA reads TGTGCCAGCAGCCGGAGCAGATACGAGCAGTACTTC. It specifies CASSRSRYEQYF.

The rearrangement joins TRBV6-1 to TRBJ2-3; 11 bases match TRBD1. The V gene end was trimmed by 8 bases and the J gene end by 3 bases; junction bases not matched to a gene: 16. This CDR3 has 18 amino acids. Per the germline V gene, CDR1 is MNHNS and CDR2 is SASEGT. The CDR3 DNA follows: TGTGCCAGCGTCCTGAGGTGGGGGACAGGGGGTAGTACAGATACGCAGTATTTT. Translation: CASVLRWGTGGSTDTQYF.

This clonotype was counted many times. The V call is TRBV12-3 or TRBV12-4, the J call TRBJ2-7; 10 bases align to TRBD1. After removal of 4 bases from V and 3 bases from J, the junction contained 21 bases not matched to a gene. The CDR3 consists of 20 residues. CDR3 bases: TGTGCCAGCAGTTCCTGGCATCCGGGACAGGGGTCTCGGGGGGGCTACGAGCAGTACTTC. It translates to CASSSWHPGQGSRGGYEQYF.

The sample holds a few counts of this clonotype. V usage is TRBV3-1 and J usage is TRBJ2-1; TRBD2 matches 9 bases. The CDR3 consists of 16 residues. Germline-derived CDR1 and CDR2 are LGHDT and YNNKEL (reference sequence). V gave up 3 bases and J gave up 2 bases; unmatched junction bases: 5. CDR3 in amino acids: CASSHYSGSTYNEQFF. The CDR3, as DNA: TGTGCCAGCAGCCACTATAGCGGGAGCACCTACAATGAGCAGTTCTTC.

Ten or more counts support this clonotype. The CDR3 coding sequence is TGTGCCAGCAGCTCAAATCAGGTGGTGGGTTACGAGCAGTACTTC. This encodes CASSSNQVVGYEQYF. The rearrangement links TRBV7-2 to TRBJ2-7; D call uncertain. The CDR3 runs 15 residues. The germline CDR1 and CDR2 sequences are SGHTA and FQGNSA. V was pared by 4 bases and J by 4 bases, with 17 bases between.

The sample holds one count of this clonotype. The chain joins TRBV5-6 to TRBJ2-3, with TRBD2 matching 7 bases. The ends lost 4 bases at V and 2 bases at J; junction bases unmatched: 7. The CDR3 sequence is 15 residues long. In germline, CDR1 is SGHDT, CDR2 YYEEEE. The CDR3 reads CASSAPGLFTDTQYF. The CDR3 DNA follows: TGTGCCAGCAGCGCGCCGGGACTATTCACAGATACGCAGTATTTT.

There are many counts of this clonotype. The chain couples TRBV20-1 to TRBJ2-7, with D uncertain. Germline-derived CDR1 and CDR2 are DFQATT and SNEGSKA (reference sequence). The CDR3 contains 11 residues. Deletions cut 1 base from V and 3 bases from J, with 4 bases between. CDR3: CSARGLYEQYF. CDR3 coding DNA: TGCAGTGCTAGAGGGCTCTACGAGCAGTACTTC.

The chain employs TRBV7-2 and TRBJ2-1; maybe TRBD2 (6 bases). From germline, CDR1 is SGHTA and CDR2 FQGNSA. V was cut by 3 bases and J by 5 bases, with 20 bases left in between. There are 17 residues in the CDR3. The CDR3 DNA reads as TGTGCCAGCAGCTTTTTCACCCGGAGGGCCCGAGACAATGAGCAGTTCTTC. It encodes CASSFFTRRARDNEQFF.

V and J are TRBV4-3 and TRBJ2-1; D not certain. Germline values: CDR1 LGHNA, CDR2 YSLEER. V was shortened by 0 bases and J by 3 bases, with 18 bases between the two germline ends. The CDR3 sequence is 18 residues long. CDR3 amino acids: CASSQDDRAPKYYNEQFF. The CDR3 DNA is TGCGCCAGCAGCCAAGATGACCGAGCGCCGAAATACTACAATGAGCAGTTCTTC.

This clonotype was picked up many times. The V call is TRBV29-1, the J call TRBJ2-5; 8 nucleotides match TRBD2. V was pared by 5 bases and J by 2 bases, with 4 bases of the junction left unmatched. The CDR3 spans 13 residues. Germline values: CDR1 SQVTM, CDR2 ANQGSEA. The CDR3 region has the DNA TGCAGCGTTCTCGGGGGGGTACAAGAGACCCAGTACTTC. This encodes CSVLGGVQETQYF.

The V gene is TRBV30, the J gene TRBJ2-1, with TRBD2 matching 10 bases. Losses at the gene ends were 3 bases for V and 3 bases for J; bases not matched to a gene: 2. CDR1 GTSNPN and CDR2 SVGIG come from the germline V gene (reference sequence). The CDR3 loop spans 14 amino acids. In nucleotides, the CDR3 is TGTGCCTGGAGGTCTAGCGGGAGCTACAATGAGCAGTTCTTC. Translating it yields CAWRSSGSYNEQFF. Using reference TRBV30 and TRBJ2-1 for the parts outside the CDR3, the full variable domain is SQTIHQWPATLVQPVGSPLSLECTVEGTSNPNLYWYRQAAGRGLQLLFYSVGIGQISSEVPQNLSASRPQDRQFILSSKKLLLSDSGFYLCAWRSSGSYNEQFFGPGTRLTVL.

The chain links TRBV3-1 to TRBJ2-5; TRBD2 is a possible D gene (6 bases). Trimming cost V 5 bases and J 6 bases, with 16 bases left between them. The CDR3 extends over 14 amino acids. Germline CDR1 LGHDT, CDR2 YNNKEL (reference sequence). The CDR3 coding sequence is TGTGCCAGCAGCACCCGGGACTCCCCGAAGACCCAGTACTTC. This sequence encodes CASSTRDSPKTQYF.

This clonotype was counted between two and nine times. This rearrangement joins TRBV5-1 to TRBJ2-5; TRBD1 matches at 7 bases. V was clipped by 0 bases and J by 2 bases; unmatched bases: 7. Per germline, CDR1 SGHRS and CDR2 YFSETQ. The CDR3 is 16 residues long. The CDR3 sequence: CASSLEGRTGQETQYF. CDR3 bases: TGCGCCAGCAGCTTGGAAGGTCGGACAGGACAAGAGACCCAGTACTTC.

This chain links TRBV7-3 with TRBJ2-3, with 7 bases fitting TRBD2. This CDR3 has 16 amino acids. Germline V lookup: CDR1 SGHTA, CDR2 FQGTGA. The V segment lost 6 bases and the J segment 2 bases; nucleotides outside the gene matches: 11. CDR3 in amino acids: CASRRMGGRTTDTQYF. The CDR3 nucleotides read TGTGCCAGCAGAAGGATGGGAGGGAGGACCACAGATACGCAGTATTTT.